A few counts support the clone carrying this T cell receptor beta chain. Its specificity is not known. A much larger clone differs by one base, so this may be a read error. The conserved closing phenylalanine or tryptophan is absent in this CDR3, likely reflecting a read error. The data derive from a study of breast tumors, draining lymph nodes, adjacent tissues. Study-wide results and limits: Tumors had less TCR diversity than lymph nodes, more than nontumor tissue. Most tumor T cells seemingly derive from lymph node, then expand in tumor. The lymph node origin of tumor T cells was framed as consistent with a hypothesis, not demonstrated.

The CDR3 spans 14 residues. From germline, CDR1 is SGHTA and CDR2 FQGTGA. Trimming removed 6 bases at V and 0 bases at J, with 11 bases between. MiXCR, run by TCRdb on the multiplex PCR reads, gives a single entry per CDR3 protein. The table includes approximately 250,000 distinct CDR3 sequences, less than 45% detected once. Samples came from axillary lymph nodes draining the breast cancer. The rearrangement links TRBV7-3 to TRBJ1-2, with D uncertain. Input material: axillary lymph node tissue. The receptor was derived from a female donor with breast cancer. Some clones in this sample may be carry-over from other donors' samples. CDR3 coding DNA: TGTGCCAGCAGGGGGTCCGTCTCTAACTATGGCTACACCCTC. It yields the protein CASRGSVSNYGYTL.